Each of the 14 T cell receptor beta chains below was sequenced from the same sample in a study of shared clonotypes between healthy human individuals. Repertoires were generated with immunoSEQ multiplex PCR, while TCRdb's copy carries only in-frame clones and drops some. The sample includes over 2 million clones, roughly 94% of them seen just once. Sequencing was carried out using naive CD4+ T cells sorted from blood. Noted subset: CD45RA+ positively selected. Every receptor here comes from a man between 18 and 29 years old in good health.

The chain carries TRBV7-2 and TRBJ1-1, with D possibly being TRBD1 (5 bases). Between the trimmed V and J ends, which lost 1 base and 1 base, there was a span of 16 bases. This CDR3 has 17 residues. In germline, CDR1 is SGHTA, CDR2 FQGNSA. The CDR3 loop reads CASSLEGRRRGNTEAFF. The CDR3 nucleotides are TGTGCCAGCAGCTTAGAGGGACGCCGTAGGGGGAACACTGAAGCTTTCTTT.

V and J are TRBV6-5 and TRBJ2-1; TRBD2 matches at 9 bases. The CDR3 has 16 residues. Germline assignment: CDR1 MNHEY and CDR2 SVGAGI. The V gene end was trimmed by 2 bases and the J gene end by 3 bases; junction bases not matched to a gene: 5. This chain's CDR3 is CASSYLSGGRYNEQFF. The CDR3 DNA follows: TGTGCCAGCAGTTACCTTAGCGGGGGCCGCTACAATGAGCAGTTCTTC.

The gene calls are TRBV2 and TRBJ2-7, with TRBD1 matching 8 bases. The V and J ends lost 6 bases and 1 base, in that order; junction bases with no gene match: 8. The CDR3 runs 15 residues. The germline gives CDR1 SNHLY, CDR2 FYNNEI. DNA of the CDR3: TGTGCCAGCAGCCAAGGACAGGGAGGATCCTACGAGCAGTACTTC. Translated: CASSQGQGGSYEQYF.

V usage is TRBV2 and J usage is TRBJ1-1; no reliable D call. The CDR3 is 16 residues long. Trimming cost V 1 base and J 2 bases, with 14 bases left between them. Germline CDR1 reads SNHLY; CDR2 reads FYNNEI. The chain's CDR3 is CASSEGLAGINTEAFF. Written as DNA, the CDR3 is TGTGCCAGCAGTGAAGGGTTGGCGGGAATTAACACTGAAGCTTTCTTT.

This clone was seen a single time. The chain uses TRBV2 and TRBJ1-5, with 9 bases matching TRBD1. Trimming at V came to 6 bases and at J to 0 bases, leaving 6 bases not matched to a gene. Germline V gives CDR1 SNHLY, CDR2 FYNNEI. This CDR3 region has 16 residues. The CDR3, as DNA: TGTGCCAGCAGAGGAGGACAGGGGCATAGCAATCAGCCCCAGCATTTT. Translated: CASRGGQGHSNQPQHF.

This chain connects TRBV5-6 to TRBJ2-1, with 8 nucleotides matching TRBD1. Germline V gene data show CDR1 as SGHDT and CDR2 as YYEEEE. The CDR3 is made up of 15 amino acids. V lost 2 bases to trimming and J lost 1 base; unmatched junction nucleotides: 2. The CDR3 sequence: CASSFQGASYNEQFF. As DNA, the CDR3 is TGTGCCAGCAGCTTTCAGGGGGCTTCCTACAATGAGCAGTTCTTC.

Points on this clone: The same CDR3 arises from other DNA sequences in this sample as well. The J gene is TRBJ2-7, the V gene TRBV18; D is unclear. With 0 bases removed from V and 5 bases from J, the gap between germline ends came to 8 bases. The CDR3 extends over 13 amino acids. In germline, CDR1 is KGHSH, CDR2 LQKENI. CDR3 sequence: CASSPPSVDEQYF. CDR3 nucleotide sequence: TGTGCCAGCTCACCACCGAGCGTGGACGAGCAGTACTTC.

The chain is built from TRBV28 and TRBJ2-3; 12 bases fit TRBD2. The CDR3 contains 19 residues. Germline CDR1 reads MDHEN; CDR2 reads SYDVKM. Losses at the gene ends were 2 bases for V and 5 bases for J; bases not matched to a gene: 14. The CDR3: CASSLIMASGGAVRDTQYF. The CDR3 region has the DNA TGTGCCAGCAGTTTAATAATGGCTAGCGGGGGGGCCGTCAGAGATACGCAGTATTTT. Full variable domain (remainder filled in from reference TRBV28 and TRBJ2-3): DVKVTQSSRYLVKRTGEKVFLECVQDMDHENMFWYRQDPGLGLRLIYFSYDVKMKEKGDIPEGYSVSREKKERFSLILESASTNQTSMYLCASSLIMASGGAVRDTQYFGPGTRLTVL.

This clone came up once. The V and J genes are TRBV19 and TRBJ2-3; a possible D gene is TRBD1 (5 bases). The V end was cut by 6 bases, the J end by 0 bases, with 7 bases between. The CDR3 is 13 amino acids. Germline CDR1 is LNHDA and CDR2 is SQIVND (reference sequence). The CDR3 DNA reads as TGTGCCAGTAGGCCAGGGAGCACAGATACGCAGTATTTT. Translated, it gives CASRPGSTDTQYF.

The chain employs TRBV5-1 and TRBJ1-2; weak D call: TRBD1 (6 bases). The CDR3 covers 15 residues. V dropped 6 bases and J dropped 6 bases, with 21 bases sitting between them. Germline V CDR1 and CDR2: SGHRS, YFSETQ. The CDR3 sequence is CASTAVAGAHDGYTF. The CDR3 DNA follows: TGCGCCAGCACCGCTGTCGCAGGGGCGCATGATGGCTACACCTTC.

The chain joins TRBV5-4 to TRBJ1-5; no clear D gene. CDR3 length equals 13 residues. Germline loops: CDR1 SGHNT, CDR2 YYREEE (reference sequence). Trimming removed 2 bases from V and 5 bases from J, with 8 bases in between. CDR3 coding DNA: TGTGCCAGCAGCTTCCCGCTTCATCAGCCCCAGCATTTT. It specifies CASSFPLHQPQHF.

The chain links TRBV7-2 to TRBJ2-7; unclear D gene. This CDR3 is built from 15 residues. CDR1 and CDR2 from the germline V gene are SGHTA and FQGNSA. V lost 5 bases to trimming and J lost 0 bases, with 14 bases between them. CDR3 nucleotides: TGTGCCAGCAGCCCAGCCCCGGGCCCCTCCTACGAGCAGTACTTC. This encodes CASSPAPGPSYEQYF.

Notes on this clone: Other DNA variants within this sample encode the same CDR3. The chain is built from TRBV5-1 and TRBJ1-2; TRBD1 matches at 7 bases. V lost 3 bases, J lost 4 bases, and 3 bases stayed unmatched. Germline CDR1 and CDR2: SGHRS and YFSETQ. The length of the CDR3 is 13 residues. The CDR3 loop is CASSSGQSYGYTF. CDR3 coding DNA: TGCGCCAGCAGCTCGGGACAGAGCTATGGCTACACCTTC.

This chain links TRBV7-9 with TRBJ2-7; 8 bases match TRBD2. V lost 2 bases, J lost 7 bases, and 7 bases stayed unmatched. Germline loops: CDR1 SEHNR, CDR2 FQNEAQ (reference sequence). This CDR3 region has 14 residues. The CDR3 region is CASSLNSGAREQYF. CDR3 nucleotides: TGTGCCAGCAGCTTAAATAGCGGGGCGAGGGAGCAGTACTTC. Full variable domain (missing parts from reference TRBV7-9 and TRBJ2-7): DTGVSQNPRHKITKRGQNVTFRCDPISEHNRLYWYRQTLGQGPEFLTYFQNEAQLEKSRLLSDRFSAERPKGSFSTLEIQRTEQGDSAMYLCASSLNSGAREQYFGPGTRLTVT.